The 10 T cell receptor beta chains below all came from one sample that was sequenced in a study of blood T cell repertoires in COVID-19. Some clones are missing from TCRdb's copy, which holds only in-frame ones; the method was immunoSEQ multiplex PCR. Among over 150,000 clones, around 82% were seen once, and the ten largest hold 0.63%. Sequencing used peripheral blood. All receptors come from a man in his 60s with COVID-19, enrolled during active disease.

The chain joins TRBV19 to TRBJ1-3; D is possibly TRBD1 (6 bases). This CDR3 is built from 13 residues. The germline V gene has CDR1 LNHDA and CDR2 SQIVND (reference sequence). V was shortened by 6 bases and J by 1 base, with 7 bases between the two germline ends. The CDR3 DNA reads as TGTGCCAGTAGGACAGGATCTGGAAACACCATATATTTT. This gives the protein CASRTGSGNTIYF.

The chain couples TRBV4-2 to TRBJ1-6, with 9 bases aligning to TRBD1. This CDR3 region has 15 residues. The trim removed 0 bases at V and 14 bases at J, leaving 8 bases unmatched. CDR1 LGHNA and CDR2 YNFKEQ come from the germline V gene. CDR3 DNA sequence: TGTGCCAGCAGCCAAGAAACTAGGGACAGGGACACCCTCCACTTT. This gives the protein CASSQETRDRDTLHF.

This chain joins TRBV5-1 and TRBJ2-1; unclear D gene. The CDR3 contains 16 residues. Per germline, CDR1 SGHRS and CDR2 YFSETQ. Trimming took 1 base from V and 0 from J, leaving 11 bases between them. The CDR3 here is CASSLSSASSYNEQFF. The CDR3 DNA is TGCGCCAGCAGCTTGTCGAGCGCCAGCTCCTACAATGAGCAGTTCTTC.

The sample holds a few counts of this clone. The CDR3 DNA reads TGTGCCAGCCTCCAACTACGGGGGGGACAGACTAGTACGAACACCGGGGAGCTGTTTTTT. Its protein product is CASLQLRGGQTSTNTGELFF. This chain joins TRBV19 and TRBJ2-2; maybe TRBD2 (8 bases). V dropped 9 bases and J dropped 0 bases, with 29 bases sitting between them. The germline V gene encodes CDR1 LNHDA and CDR2 SQIVND (reference sequence). This CDR3 contains 20 residues.

The genes are TRBV19 and TRBJ1-2; D is perhaps TRBD1 (6 bases). The CDR3 has 14 residues. Germline V gives CDR1 LNHDA, CDR2 SQIVND (reference sequence). The V and J ends lost 3 bases and 8 bases respectively, with 16 bases between them. CDR3 sequence reads: CASSMSGHRIGYTF. CDR3 bases: TGTGCCAGTAGTATGTCGGGACACCGAATCGGCTACACCTTC.

The chain joins TRBV19 to TRBJ1-2, with a possible D match to TRBD1 (5 bases). Trimming removed 0 bases from V and 5 bases from J, with 16 bases in between. Germline CDR1 is LNHDA and CDR2 is SQIVND (reference sequence). This CDR3 spans 16 amino acids. The CDR3 here is CASSIEVGRSGYGYTF. The DNA of the CDR3 is TGTGCCAGTAGTATAGAGGTGGGGCGGTCGGGTTATGGCTACACCTTC.

The gene calls are TRBV7-3 and TRBJ1-1; no definite D call. Germline-derived CDR1 and CDR2 are SGHTA and FQGTGA. The V and J ends lost 0 bases and 11 bases respectively, with 13 bases between them. This CDR3 is built from 13 residues. The CDR3 spells CASSLTQAESAFF. The CDR3, as DNA: TGTGCCAGCAGCTTAACGCAGGCAGAGTCGGCTTTCTTT.

The V and J genes are TRBV19 and TRBJ1-1; the match to TRBD1 covers 7 bases. CDR1 and CDR2 (germline): LNHDA, SQIVND (reference sequence). V lost 6 bases and J lost 0; bases outside the gene matches: 7. The CDR3 extends over 15 amino acids. CDR3: CASSLTGLLNTEAFF. The DNA of the CDR3 is TGTGCCAGTAGCCTGACAGGGCTCTTGAACACTGAAGCTTTCTTT.

This sequence joins TRBV18 and TRBJ1-6; perhaps TRBD1 as D (5 bases). This CDR3 region has 15 residues. Trimming cost V 4 bases and J 10 bases, with 17 bases left between them. Germline lookup yields CDR1 KGHSH and CDR2 LQKENI. The CDR3 loop reads CASSQDTIRESPLHF. CDR3 nucleotide sequence: TGTGCCAGCTCACAGGACACCATTAGGGAATCACCCCTCCACTTT. Variable domain in full (rest from reference TRBV18 and TRBJ1-6): NAGVMQNPRHLVRRRGQEARLRCSPMKGHSHVYWYRQLPEEGLKFMVYLQKENIIDESGMPKERFSAEFPKEGPSILRIQQVVRGDSAAYFCASSQDTIRESPLHFGNGTRLTVT.

The V call is TRBV18, the J call TRBJ1-5; TRBD1 is a possible D gene (6 bases). Germline V gene sequence: CDR1 KGHSH, CDR2 LQKENI. V was clipped by 3 bases and J by 5 bases, with 11 bases between them. The CDR3 sequence is 14 residues long. CDR3 in DNA: TGTGCCAGCTCACCGGGACAAGTCGATCAGCCCCAGCATTTT. Translation: CASSPGQVDQPQHF.